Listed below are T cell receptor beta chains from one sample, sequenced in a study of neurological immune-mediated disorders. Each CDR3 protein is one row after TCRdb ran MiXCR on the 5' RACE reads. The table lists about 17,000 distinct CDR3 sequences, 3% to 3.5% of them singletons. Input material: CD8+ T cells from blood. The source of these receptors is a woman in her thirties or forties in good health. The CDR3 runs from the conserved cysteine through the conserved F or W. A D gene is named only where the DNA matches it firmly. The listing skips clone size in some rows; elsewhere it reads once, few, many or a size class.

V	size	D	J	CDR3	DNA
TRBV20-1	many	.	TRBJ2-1	CSARDSRSYNEQFF	TGCAGTGCTAGAGATTCGCGCTCCTACAATGAGCAGTTCTTC
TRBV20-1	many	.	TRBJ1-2	CSARDRVNYGYTF	TGCAGTGCTAGAGACAGGGTTAACTATGGCTACACCTTC
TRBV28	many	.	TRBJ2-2	CASSRAPGNGELFF	TGTGCCAGCAGCCGCGCCCCAGGGAACGGGGAGCTGTTTTTT
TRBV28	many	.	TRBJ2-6	CASVKLRAFSSGANVLTF	TGTGCCAGCGTAAAGCTTCGGGCATTTTCCTCTGGGGCCAACGTCCTGACTTTC
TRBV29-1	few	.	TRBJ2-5	CSVEDVNIQETQYF	TGCAGCGTTGAAGATGTGAATATTCAAGAGACCCAGTACTTC
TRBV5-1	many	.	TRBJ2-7	CASSLGAGSSYEQYF	TGCGCCAGCAGCTTGGGGGCCGGAAGCTCCTACGAGCAGTACTTC
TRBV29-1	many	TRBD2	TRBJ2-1	CSVVSSGWNEQFF	TGCAGCGTTGTTTCTAGCGGGTGGAATGAGCAGTTCTTC
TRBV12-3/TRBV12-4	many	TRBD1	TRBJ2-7	CASSQGTGYEQYF	TGTGCCAGCAGCCAGGGGACAGGGTACGAGCAGTACTTC
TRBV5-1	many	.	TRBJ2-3	CASSLEASVNFPADTQYF	TGCGCCAGCAGCTTGGAGGCTAGCGTGAATTTCCCCGCGGATACGCAGTATTTT
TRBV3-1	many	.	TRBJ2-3	CASSRMYRIAEPSTDTQYF	TGTGCCAGCAGCCGAATGTACCGTATAGCGGAGCCTAGCACAGATACGCAGTATTTT
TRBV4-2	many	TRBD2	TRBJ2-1	CASSQGGLAGPGKYNEQFF	TGTGCCAGCAGCCAAGGGGGACTAGCGGGACCCGGAAAATACAATGAGCAGTTCTTC
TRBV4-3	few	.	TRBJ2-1	CASSQGGALSNEQFF	TGCGCCAGCAGCCAAGGTGGGGCGTTGTCCAATGAGCAGTTCTTC
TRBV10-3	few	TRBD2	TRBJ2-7	CAIGGGTSVYEQYF	TGTGCCATCGGAGGGGGGACTAGCGTCTACGAGCAGTACTTC
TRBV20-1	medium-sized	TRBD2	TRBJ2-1	CSARGSSGDYNEQFF	TGCAGTGCTCGGGGATCTAGCGGGGACTACAATGAGCAGTTCTTC
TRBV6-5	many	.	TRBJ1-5	CASSYSSGEQPQHF	TGTGCCAGCAGTTACTCCTCTGGGGAACAGCCCCAGCATTTT
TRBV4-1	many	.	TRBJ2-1	CASSQATVSNEQFF	TGCGCCAGCAGCCAAGCTACAGTCTCCAATGAGCAGTTCTTC
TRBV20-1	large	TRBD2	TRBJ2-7	CSARGTSDYEQYF	TGCAGTGCTAGAGGGACTAGCGACTACGAGCAGTACTTC
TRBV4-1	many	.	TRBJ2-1	CASSPLGETSYNEQFF	TGCGCCAGCAGCCCTTTAGGGGAGACCTCCTACAATGAGCAGTTCTTC
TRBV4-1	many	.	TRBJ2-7	CASSQPGTYEQYF	TGCGCCAGCAGCCAACCCGGGACCTACGAGCAGTACTTC
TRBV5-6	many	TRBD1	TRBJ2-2	CASSLSDRGNTGELFF	TGTGCCAGCAGCTTGTCCGACAGGGGAAACACCGGGGAGCTGTTTTTT
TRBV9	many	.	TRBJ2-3	CASSTTSTDTQYF	TGTGCCAGCAGCACAACTAGCACAGATACGCAGTATTTT
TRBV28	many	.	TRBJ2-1	CASSQVGYNEQFF	TGTGCCAGCAGTCAGGTGGGCTACAATGAGCAGTTCTTC
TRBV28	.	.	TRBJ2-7	CGSSLTRRSYEQYF	TGTGGCAGTAGTTTAACCAGACGATCATACGAGCAGTACTTC
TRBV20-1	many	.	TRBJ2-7	CSARAEGLYEQYF	TGCAGTGCTAGAGCAGAAGGGCTCTACGAGCAGTACTTC
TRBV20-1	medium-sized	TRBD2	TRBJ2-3	CSARAPGREADTQYF	TGCAGTGCTAGGGCCCCTGGGCGGGAGGCAGATACGCAGTATTTT
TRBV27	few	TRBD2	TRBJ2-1	CASTLAGEYNEQFF	TGTGCCAGCACCTTAGCGGGAGAGTACAATGAGCAGTTCTTC
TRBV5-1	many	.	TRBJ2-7	CASRPRDGSYEQYF	TGCGCCAGCAGGCCCCGGGACGGCTCCTACGAGCAGTACTTC
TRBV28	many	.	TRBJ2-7	CASTQGIGRYEQYF	TGTGCCAGCACCCAGGGCATTGGGAGATACGAGCAGTACTTC
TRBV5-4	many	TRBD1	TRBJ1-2	CASSAKTGGGGYTF	TGTGCCAGCAGCGCCAAAACAGGGGGCGGTGGCTACACCTTC
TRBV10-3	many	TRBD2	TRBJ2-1	CAISDRVAGGSGNEQFF	TGTGCCATCAGTGACCGGGTAGCGGGAGGGTCGGGGAATGAGCAGTTCTTC
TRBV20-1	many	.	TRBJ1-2	CSARAGADGYTF	TGCAGTGCTAGGGCCGGGGCCGATGGCTACACCTTC